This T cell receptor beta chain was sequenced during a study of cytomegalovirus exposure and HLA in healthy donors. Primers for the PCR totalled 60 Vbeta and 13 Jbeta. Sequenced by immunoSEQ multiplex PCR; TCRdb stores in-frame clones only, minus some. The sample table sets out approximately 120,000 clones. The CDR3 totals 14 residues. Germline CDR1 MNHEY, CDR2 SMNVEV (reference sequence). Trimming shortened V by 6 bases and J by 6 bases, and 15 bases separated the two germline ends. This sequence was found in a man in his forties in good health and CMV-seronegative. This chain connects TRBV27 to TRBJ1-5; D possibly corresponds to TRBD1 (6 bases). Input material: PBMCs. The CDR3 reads CASRQQGGAQPQHF. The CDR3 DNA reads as TGTGCCAGCAGGCAACAGGGCGGAGCTCAGCCCCAGCATTTT.